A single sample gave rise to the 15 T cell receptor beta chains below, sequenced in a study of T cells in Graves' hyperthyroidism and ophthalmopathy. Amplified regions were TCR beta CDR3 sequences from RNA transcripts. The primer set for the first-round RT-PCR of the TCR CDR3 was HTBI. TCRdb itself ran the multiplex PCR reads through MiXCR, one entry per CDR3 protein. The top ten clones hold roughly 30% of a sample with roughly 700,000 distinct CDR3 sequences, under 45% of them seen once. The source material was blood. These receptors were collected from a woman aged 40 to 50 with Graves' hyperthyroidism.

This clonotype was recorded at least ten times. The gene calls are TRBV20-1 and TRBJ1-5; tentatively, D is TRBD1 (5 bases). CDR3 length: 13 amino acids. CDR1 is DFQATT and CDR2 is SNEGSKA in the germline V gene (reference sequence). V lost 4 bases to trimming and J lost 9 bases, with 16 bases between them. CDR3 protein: CSANTGQGGPQHF. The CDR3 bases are TGCAGTGCTAATACAGGCCAAGGTGGGCCCCAGCATTTT.

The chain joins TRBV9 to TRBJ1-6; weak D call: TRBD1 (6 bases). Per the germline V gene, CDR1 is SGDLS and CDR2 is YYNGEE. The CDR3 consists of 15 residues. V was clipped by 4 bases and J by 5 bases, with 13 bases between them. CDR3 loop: CASSTRTDDNSPLHF. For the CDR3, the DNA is TGTGCCAGCAGCACCAGGACAGACGATAATTCACCCCTCCACTTT.

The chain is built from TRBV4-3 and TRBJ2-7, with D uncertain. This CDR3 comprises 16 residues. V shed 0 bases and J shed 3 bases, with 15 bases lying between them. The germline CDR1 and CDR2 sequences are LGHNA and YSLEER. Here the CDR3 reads CASSQDRPSSFYEQYF. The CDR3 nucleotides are TGCGCCAGCAGCCAAGACCGACCAAGTAGCTTCTACGAGCAGTACTTC.

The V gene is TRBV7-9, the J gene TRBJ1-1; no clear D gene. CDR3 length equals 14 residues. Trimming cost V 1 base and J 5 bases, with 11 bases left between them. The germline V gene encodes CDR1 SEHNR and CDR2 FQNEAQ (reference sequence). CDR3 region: CASSLENFGTEAFF. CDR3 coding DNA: TGTGCCAGCAGCTTAGAGAACTTTGGGACTGAAGCTTTCTTT.

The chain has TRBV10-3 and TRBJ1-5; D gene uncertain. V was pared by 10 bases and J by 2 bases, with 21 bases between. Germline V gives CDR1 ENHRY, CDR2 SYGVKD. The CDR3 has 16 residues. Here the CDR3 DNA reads TGTGCCAGCAGCCCGGCCGGGGAGGTTCGCAATCAGCCCCAGCATTTT. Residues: CASSPAGEVRNQPQHF.

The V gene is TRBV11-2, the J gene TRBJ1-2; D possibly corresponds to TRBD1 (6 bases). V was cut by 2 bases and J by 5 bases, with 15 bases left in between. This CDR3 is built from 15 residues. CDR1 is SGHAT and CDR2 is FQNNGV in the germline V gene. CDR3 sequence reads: CASSLRGRSPYGYTF. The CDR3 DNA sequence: TGTGCCAGCAGCTTACGGGGGCGAAGCCCTTATGGCTACACCTTC.

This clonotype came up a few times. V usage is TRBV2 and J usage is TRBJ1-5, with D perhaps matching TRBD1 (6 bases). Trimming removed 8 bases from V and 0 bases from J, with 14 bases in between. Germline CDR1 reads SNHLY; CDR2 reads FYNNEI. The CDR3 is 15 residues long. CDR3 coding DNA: TGTGCCAGCGGGACAATCCGTTATAGCAATCAGCCCCAGCATTTT. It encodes CASGTIRYSNQPQHF. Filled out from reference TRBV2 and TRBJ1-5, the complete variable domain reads EPEVTQTPSHQVTQMGQEVILRCVPISNHLYFYWYRQILGQKVEFLVSFYNNEISEKSEIFDDQFSVERPDGSNFTLKIRSTKLEDSAMYFCASGTIRYSNQPQHFGDGTRLSIL.

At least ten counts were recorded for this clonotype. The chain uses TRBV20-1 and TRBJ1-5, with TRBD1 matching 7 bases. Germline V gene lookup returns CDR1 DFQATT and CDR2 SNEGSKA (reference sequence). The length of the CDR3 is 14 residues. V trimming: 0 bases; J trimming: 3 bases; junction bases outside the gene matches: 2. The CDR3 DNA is TGCAGTGCTAGAGAGACAGGGTCCAATCAGCCCCAGCATTTT. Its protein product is CSARETGSNQPQHF.

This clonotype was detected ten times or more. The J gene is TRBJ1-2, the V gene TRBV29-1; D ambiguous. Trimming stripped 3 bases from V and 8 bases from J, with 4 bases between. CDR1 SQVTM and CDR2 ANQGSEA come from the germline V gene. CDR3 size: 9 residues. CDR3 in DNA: TGCAGCGTTGATTGGGGCTACACCTTC. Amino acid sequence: CSVDWGYTF.

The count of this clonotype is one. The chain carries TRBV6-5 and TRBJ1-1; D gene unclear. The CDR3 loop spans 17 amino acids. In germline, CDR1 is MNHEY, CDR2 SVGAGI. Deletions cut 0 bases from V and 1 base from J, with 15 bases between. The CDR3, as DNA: TGTGCCAGCAGTTACTCTGAGGATGGCGGTTGGAACACTGAAGCTTTCTTT. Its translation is CASSYSEDGGWNTEAFF.

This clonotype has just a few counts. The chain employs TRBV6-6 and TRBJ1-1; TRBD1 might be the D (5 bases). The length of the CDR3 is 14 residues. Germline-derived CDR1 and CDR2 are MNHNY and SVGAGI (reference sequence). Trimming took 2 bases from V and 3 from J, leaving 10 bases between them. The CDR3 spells CASSYVGTYTEAFF. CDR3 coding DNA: TGTGCCAGCAGTTACGTCGGGACTTACACTGAAGCTTTCTTT.

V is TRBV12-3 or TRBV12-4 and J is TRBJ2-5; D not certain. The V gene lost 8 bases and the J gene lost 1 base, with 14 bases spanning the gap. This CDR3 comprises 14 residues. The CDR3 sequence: CASLTGRVQETQYF. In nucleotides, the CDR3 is TGTGCCAGCCTAACTGGCCGGGTCCAAGAGACCCAGTACTTC.

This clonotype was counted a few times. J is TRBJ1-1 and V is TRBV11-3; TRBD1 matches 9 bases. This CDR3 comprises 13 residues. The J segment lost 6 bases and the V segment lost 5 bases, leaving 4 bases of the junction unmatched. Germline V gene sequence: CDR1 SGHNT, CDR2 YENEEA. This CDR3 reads CASSQGDRAEAFF. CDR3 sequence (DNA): TGTGCCAGCAGCCAGGGGGACAGGGCTGAAGCTTTCTTT.

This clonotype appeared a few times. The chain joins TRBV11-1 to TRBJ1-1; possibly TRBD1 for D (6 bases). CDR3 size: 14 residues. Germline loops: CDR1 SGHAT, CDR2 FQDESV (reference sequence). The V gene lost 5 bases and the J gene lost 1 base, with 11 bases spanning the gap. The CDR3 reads CASSRQETNTEAFF. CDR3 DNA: TGTGCCAGCAGCCGACAGGAGACGAACACTGAAGCTTTCTTT.

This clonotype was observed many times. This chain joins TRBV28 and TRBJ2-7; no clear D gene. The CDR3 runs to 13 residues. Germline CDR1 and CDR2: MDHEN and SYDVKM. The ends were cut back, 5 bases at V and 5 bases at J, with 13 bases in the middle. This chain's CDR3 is CASSTTPGDEQYF. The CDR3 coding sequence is TGTGCCAGCAGTACTACCCCAGGAGACGAGCAGTACTTC.